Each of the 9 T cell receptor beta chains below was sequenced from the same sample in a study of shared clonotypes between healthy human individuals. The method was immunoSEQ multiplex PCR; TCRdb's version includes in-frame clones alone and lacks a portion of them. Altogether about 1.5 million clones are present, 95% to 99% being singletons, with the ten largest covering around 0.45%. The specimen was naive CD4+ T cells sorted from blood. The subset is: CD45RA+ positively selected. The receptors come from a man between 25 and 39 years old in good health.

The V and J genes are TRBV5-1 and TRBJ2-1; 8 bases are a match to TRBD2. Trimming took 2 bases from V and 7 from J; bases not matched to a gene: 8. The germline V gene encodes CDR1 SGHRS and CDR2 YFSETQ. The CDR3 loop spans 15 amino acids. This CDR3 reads CASSFVSGLANEQFF. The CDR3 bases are TGCGCCAGCAGCTTTGTTAGTGGACTAGCTAATGAGCAGTTCTTC.

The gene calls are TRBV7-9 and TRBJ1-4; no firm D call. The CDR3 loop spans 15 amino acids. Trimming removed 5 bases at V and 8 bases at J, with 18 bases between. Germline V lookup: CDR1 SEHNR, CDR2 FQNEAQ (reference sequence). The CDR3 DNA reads TGTGCCAGCAGCGCCGGACTGCCGGGGTCCGAAAAACTGTTTTTT. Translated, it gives CASSAGLPGSEKLFF.

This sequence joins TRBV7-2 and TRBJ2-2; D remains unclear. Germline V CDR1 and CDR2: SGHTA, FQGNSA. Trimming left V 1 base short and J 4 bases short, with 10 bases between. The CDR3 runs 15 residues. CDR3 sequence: CASSLVIWGTGELFF. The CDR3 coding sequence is TGTGCCAGCAGCTTAGTAATTTGGGGCACCGGGGAGCTGTTTTTT.

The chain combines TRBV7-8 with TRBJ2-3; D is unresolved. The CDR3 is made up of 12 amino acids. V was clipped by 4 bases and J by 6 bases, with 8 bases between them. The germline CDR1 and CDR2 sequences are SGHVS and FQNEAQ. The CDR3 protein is CASSSLMDTQYF. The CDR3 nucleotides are TGTGCCAGCAGCTCTCTTATGGATACGCAGTATTTT.

CDR3 DNA: TGTGCCAGCAGTTTTTTCGTGGGAGGCGGCGATGAGCAGTTCTTC. Protein sequence: CASSFFVGGGDEQFF. The chain combines TRBV27 with TRBJ2-1; the D gene is possibly TRBD2 (6 bases). Germline V gene data show CDR1 as MNHEY and CDR2 as SMNVEV (reference sequence). The CDR3 consists of 15 residues. With 3 bases removed from V and 8 bases from J, the gap between germline ends came to 17 bases.

The chain's CDR3 is CASSLGGFAGNEQFF. The DNA of the CDR3 is TGTGCCAGCAGCTTAGGGGGATTTGCCGGCAATGAGCAGTTCTTC. J is TRBJ2-1 and V is TRBV7-2; D call uncertain. CDR1 and CDR2 from the germline V gene are SGHTA and FQGNSA. V gave up 1 base and J gave up 6 bases, with 13 bases separating them. The CDR3 is made up of 15 amino acids.

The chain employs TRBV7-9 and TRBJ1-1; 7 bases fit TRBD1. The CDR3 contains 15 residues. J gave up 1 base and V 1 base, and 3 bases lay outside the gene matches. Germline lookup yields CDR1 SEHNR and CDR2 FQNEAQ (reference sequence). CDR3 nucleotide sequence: TGTGCCAGCAGCTTAGGGCCAGGGGGGAACACTGAAGCTTTCTTT. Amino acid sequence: CASSLGPGGNTEAFF.

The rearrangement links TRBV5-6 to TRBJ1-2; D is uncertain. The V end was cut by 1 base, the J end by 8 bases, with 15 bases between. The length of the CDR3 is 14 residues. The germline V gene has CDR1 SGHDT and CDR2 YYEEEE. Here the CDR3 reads CASSLQVVDTGYTF. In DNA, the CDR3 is TGTGCCAGCAGCTTGCAGGTGGTTGATACCGGCTACACCTTC.

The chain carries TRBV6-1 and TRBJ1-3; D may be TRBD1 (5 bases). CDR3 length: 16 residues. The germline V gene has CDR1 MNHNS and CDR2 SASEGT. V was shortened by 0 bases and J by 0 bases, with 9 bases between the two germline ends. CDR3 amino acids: CASSEAAGTSGNTIYF. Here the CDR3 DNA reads TGTGCCAGCAGTGAAGCGGCAGGGACCTCTGGAAACACCATATATTTT.